This TCR beta chain appears in the sequencing data of a study of blood T cells in healthy people across ages. The CDR3 consists of 13 residues. V gave up 5 bases and J gave up 9 bases, with 17 bases separating them. Germline loops: CDR1 DFQATT, CDR2 SNEGSKA (reference sequence). A second PCR of about 6 to 12 cycles used a sample-barcoded 5' primer and a J-beta primer mix. TCRdb called the 5' RACE reads again in MiXCR, with one record for every CDR3 protein. The profile shows more than 900,000 distinct CDR3 sequences, around 25% of them singletons. Study conclusions and caveats: Naive and antigen-experienced cells could not be conclusively compared, given unsorted PBMCs.

This clonotype was counted between two and nine times. Its antigen is undetermined. This sample was shared with a second study, whose subject was T cells of mothers and their children.

The source is a girl aged 2 to 9 in good health. The chain uses TRBV20-1 and TRBJ2-4, with D maybe TRBD1 (6 bases). Sample: blood. The CDR3 here is CSAELGTRGIQYF. For the CDR3, the DNA is TGCAGTGCTGAGCTCGGGACACGGGGCATTCAGTACTTC.